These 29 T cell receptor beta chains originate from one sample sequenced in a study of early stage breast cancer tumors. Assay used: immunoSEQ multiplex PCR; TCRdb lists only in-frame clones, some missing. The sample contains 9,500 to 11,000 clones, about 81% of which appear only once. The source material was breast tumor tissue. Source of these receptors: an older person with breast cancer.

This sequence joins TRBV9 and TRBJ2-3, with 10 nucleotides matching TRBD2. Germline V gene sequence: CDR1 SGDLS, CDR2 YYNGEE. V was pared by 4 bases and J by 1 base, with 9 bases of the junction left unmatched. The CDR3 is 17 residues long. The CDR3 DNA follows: TGTGCCAGCAGCAGTCGGACTAGCGGCCGACGCACAGATACGCAGTATTTT. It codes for CASSSRTSGRRTDTQYF.

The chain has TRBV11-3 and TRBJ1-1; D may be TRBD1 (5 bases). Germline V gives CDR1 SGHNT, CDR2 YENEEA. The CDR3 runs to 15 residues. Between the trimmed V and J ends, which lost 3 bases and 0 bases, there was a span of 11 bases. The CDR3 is CASSFGGGMNTEAFF. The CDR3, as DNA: TGTGCCAGCAGCTTTGGGGGGGGGATGAACACTGAAGCTTTCTTT.

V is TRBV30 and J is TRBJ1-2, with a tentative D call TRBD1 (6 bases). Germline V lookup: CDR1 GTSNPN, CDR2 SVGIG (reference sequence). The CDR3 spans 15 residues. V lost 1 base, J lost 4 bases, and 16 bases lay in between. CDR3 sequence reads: CAWSASHRESYGYTF. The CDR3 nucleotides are TGTGCCTGGAGTGCGAGTCACAGGGAGAGCTATGGCTACACCTTC.

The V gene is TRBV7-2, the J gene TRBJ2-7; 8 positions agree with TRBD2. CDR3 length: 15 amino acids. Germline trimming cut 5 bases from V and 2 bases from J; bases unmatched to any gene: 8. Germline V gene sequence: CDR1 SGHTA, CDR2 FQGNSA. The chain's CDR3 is CASSHGTRRPYEQYF. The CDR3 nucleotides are TGTGCCAGCAGCCACGGGACTAGAAGGCCCTACGAGCAGTACTTC.

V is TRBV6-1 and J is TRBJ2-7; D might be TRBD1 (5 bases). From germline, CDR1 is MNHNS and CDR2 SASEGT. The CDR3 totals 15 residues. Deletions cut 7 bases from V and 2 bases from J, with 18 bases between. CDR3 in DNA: TGTGCCAGCAACCTTCAGGGTTTTCTTACCTACGAGCAGTACTTC. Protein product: CASNLQGFLTYEQYF.

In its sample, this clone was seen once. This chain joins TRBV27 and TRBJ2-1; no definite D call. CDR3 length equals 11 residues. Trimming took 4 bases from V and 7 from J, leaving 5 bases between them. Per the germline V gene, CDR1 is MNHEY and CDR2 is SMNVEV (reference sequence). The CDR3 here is CASSWRNEQFF. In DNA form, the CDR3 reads TGTGCCAGCAGTTGGCGGAATGAGCAGTTCTTC.

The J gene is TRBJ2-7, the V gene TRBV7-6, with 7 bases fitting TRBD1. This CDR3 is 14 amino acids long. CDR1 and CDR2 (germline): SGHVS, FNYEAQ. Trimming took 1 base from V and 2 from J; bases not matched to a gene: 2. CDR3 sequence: CASSLGGQTYEQYF. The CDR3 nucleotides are TGTGCCAGCAGCTTAGGGGGACAGACCTACGAGCAGTACTTC.

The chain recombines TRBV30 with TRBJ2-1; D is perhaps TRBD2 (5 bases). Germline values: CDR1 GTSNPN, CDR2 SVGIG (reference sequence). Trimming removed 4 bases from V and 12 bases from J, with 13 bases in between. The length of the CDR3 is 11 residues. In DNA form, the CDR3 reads TGTGCCTGGACCCAACGGGGAATGCAGTTCTTC. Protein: CAWTQRGMQFF.

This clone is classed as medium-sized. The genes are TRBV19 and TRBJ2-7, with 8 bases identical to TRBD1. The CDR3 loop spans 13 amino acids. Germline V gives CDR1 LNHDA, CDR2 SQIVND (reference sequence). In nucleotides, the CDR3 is TGTGCAACGAGAGACAGGGGAACCTACGAGCAGTACTTC. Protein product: CATRDRGTYEQYF. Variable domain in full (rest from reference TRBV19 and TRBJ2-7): DGGITQSPKYLFRKEGQNVTLSCEQNLNHDAMYWYRQDPGQGLRLIYYSQIVNDFQKGDIAEGYSVSREKKESFPLTVTSAQKNPTAFYLCATRDRGTYEQYFGPGTRLTVT.

The CDR3 spells CASAQSGGLVTEAFF. The CDR3 bases are TGTGCCAGCGCCCAGTCAGGGGGCCTCGTCACTGAAGCTTTCTTT. The chain couples TRBV27 to TRBJ1-1; TRBD1 agrees at 8 bases. CDR1 is MNHEY, CDR2 SMNVEV, per germline (reference sequence). CDR3 length: 15 amino acids. The junction had 12 bases not matched to a gene; V was cut back by 8 bases and J by 4 bases.

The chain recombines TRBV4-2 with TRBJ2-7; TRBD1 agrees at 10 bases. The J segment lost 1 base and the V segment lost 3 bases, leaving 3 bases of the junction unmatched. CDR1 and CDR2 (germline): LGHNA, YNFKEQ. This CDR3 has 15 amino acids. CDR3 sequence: CASSQGQGKSYEQYF. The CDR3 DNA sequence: TGTGCCAGCAGCCAGGGACAGGGGAAGTCCTACGAGCAGTACTTC.

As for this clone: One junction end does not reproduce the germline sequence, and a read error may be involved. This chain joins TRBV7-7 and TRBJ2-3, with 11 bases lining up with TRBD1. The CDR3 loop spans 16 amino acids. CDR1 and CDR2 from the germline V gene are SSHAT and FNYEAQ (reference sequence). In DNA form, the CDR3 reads TGTGCTAGCAGCCATCCCCGGGACAGGGGGACAGATACGCAGTATTTT. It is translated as CASSHPRDRGTDTQYF.

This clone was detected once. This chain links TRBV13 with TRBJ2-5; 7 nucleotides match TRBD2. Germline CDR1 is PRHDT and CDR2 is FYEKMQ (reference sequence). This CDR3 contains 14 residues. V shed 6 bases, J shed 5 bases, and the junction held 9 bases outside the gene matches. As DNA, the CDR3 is TGTGCCAGCAGAGTCGCGGGGGTTGGGGAGACCCAGTACTTC. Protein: CASRVAGVGETQYF.

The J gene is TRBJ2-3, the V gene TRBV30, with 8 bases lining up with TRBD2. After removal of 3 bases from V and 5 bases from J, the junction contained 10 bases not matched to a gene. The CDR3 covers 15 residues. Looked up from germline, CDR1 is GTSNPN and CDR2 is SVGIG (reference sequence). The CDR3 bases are TGTGCCTGGAGGCCGTTAGCGGGGTTGGGAGATACGCAGTATTTT. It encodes CAWRPLAGLGDTQYF.

The CDR3: CASSNKDRGVRYF. The CDR3 DNA sequence: TGTGCCAGCAGCAATAAGGACAGGGGCGTTCGGTATTTT. The rearrangement uses TRBV6-1 and TRBJ2-3, with TRBD1 matching 9 bases. The CDR3 spans 13 residues. Germline values: CDR1 MNHNS, CDR2 SASEGT. Trimming removed 6 bases from V and 14 bases from J; junction bases left unmatched: 12.

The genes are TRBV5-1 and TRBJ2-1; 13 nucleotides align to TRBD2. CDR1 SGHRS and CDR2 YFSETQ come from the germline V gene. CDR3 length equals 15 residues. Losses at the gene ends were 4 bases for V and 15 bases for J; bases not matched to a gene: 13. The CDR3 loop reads CASSPDPGLAGDRFF. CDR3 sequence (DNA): TGCGCCAGCAGCCCAGACCCAGGACTAGCGGGGGATCGGTTCTTC.

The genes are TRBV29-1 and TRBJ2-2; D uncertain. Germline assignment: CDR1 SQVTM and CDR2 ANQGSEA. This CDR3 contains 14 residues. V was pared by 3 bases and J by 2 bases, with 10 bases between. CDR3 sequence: CSVDSDFNTGELFF. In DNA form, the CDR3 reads TGCAGCGTTGATTCCGACTTCAACACCGGGGAGCTGTTTTTT.

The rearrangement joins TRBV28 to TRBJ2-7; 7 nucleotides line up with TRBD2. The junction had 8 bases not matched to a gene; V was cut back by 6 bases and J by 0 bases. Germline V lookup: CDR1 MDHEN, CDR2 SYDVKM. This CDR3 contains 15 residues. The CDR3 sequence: CASRPPSGTSYEQYF. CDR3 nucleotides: TGTGCCAGCAGGCCTCCTAGCGGAACCTCCTACGAGCAGTACTTC.

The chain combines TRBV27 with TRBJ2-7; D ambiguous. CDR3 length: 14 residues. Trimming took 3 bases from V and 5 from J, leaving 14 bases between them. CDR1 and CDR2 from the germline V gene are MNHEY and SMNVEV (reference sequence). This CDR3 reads CASSFEAFTHEQYF. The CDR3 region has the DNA TGTGCCAGCAGTTTTGAAGCGTTCACCCACGAGCAGTACTTC.

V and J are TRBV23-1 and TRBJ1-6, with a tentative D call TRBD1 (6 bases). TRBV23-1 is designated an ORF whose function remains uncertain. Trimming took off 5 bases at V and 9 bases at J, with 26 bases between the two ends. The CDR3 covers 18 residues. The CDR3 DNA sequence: TGCGCCAGCAGTTTGGGGAACAAAGAGGGGGTTAGTGGTTCACCCCTCCACTTT. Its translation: CASSLGNKEGVSGSPLHF.

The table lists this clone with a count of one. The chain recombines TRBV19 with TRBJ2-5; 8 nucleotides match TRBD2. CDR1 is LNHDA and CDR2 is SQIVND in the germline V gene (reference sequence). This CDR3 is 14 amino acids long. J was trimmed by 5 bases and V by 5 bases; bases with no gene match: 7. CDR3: CASSLRGGSETQYF. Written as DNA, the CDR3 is TGTGCCAGTAGTCTCCGCGGGGGGTCGGAGACCCAGTACTTC.

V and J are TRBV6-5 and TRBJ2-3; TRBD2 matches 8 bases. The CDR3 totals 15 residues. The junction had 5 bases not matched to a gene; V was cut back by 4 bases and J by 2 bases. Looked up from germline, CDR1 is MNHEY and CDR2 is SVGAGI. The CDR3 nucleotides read TGTGCCAGCAGTTCGCGGGGGGCATTCACAGATACGCAGTATTTT. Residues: CASSSRGAFTDTQYF.

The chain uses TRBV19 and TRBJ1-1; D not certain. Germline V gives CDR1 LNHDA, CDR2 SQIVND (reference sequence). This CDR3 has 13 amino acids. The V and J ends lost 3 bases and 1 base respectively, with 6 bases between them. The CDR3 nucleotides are TGTGCCAGTAGTATTGACTGGAACACTGAAGCTTTCTTT. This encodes CASSIDWNTEAFF.

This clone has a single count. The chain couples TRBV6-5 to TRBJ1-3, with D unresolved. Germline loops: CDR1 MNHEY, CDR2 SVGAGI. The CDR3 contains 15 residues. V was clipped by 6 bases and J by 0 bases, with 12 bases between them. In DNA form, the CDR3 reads TGTGCCAGCAGATTGACGGGAGACTCTGGAAACACCATATATTTT. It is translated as CASRLTGDSGNTIYF.

The CDR3 is CASSLAAAGARKNTQYF. The CDR3 DNA reads TGTGCCAGCAGCTTAGCAGCAGCGGGAGCTCGAAAGAATACGCAGTATTTT. The J gene is TRBJ2-3, the V gene TRBV7-9; 8 bases are a match to TRBD2. The V and J ends lost 0 bases and 7 bases, in that order; junction bases with no gene match: 12. The CDR3 is 17 amino acids. Looked up from germline, CDR1 is SEHNR and CDR2 is FQNEAQ (reference sequence). The full variable domain, with the rest looked up from reference TRBV7-9 and TRBJ2-3, is DTGVSQNPRHKITKRGQNVTFRCDPISEHNRLYWYRQTLGQGPEFLTYFQNEAQLEKSRLLSDRFSAERPKGSFSTLEIQRTEQGDSAMYLCASSLAAAGARKNTQYFGPGTRLTVL.

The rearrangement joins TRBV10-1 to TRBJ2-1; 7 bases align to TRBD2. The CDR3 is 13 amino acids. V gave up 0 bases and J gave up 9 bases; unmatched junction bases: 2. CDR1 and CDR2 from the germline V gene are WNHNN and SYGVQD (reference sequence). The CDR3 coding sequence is TGCGCCAGCAGTGAGTCTCCGGGAGGTGAGCAGTTCTTC. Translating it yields CASSESPGGEQFF.

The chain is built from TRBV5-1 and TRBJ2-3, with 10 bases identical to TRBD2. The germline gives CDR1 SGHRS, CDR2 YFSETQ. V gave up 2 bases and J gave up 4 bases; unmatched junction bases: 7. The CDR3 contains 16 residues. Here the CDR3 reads CASSFASGSIPDTQYF. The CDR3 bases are TGCGCCAGCAGCTTCGCTAGCGGGAGTATCCCAGATACGCAGTATTTT.

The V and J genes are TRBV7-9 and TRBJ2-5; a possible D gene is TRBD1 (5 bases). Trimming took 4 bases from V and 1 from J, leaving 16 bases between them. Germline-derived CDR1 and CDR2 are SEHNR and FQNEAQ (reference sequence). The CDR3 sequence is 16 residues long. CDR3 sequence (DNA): TGTGCCAGCAGCTCCCCATCGACAGCCTTCCAAGAGACCCAGTACTTC. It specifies CASSSPSTAFQETQYF.

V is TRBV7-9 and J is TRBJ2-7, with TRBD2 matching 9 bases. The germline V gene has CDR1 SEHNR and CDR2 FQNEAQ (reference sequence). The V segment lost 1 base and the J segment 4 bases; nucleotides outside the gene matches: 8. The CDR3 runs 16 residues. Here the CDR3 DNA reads TGTGCCAGCAGCTTAGTTAAGGCTAGCGGGAAGTACGAGCAGTACTTC. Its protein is CASSLVKASGKYEQYF.